A selection of T cell receptor beta chains follows, all from one sample in a study of CD8 T cells in Susac syndrome. TCRdb reprocessed the immunoSEQ multiplex PCR reads with MiXCR, giving one entry per CDR3 protein. The sample carries 85,000 to 90,000 distinct CDR3 sequences, over 85% recorded once. Sequenced sample: CD8+ T cells from PBMCs. The origin of the receptors is a human donor in good health. CDR3s include the opening cysteine and the closing phenylalanine or tryptophan. A D gene is named only where the DNA matches it firmly. Size is stated for part of the rows, as once, few or many counts, or as a class when the clone is expanded.

CDR3 protein | CDR3 DNA | J gene | clone size | V gene | D gene
CASSALSYGYTF | TGTGCCAGCAGCGCGTTAAGCTATGGCTACACCTTC | TRBJ1-2 | - | TRBV5-6 | -
CASSQNRGGPEAFF | TGCGCCAGCAGCCAAAACAGGGGGGGTCCTGAAGCTTTCTTT | TRBJ1-1 | - | TRBV4-1 | TRBD1
CASSPFWFPTETYSNQPQHF | TGCGCCAGCAGCCCGTTCTGGTTCCCGACAGAGACCTATAGCAATCAGCCCCAGCATTTT | TRBJ1-5 | - | TRBV5-1 | -
CASSRTVQPQHF | TGTGCCAGCAGCCGGACGGTCCAGCCCCAGCATTTT | TRBJ1-5 | - | TRBV2 | -
CASSRTANTEAFF | TGCGCCAGCAGCCGGACAGCGAACACTGAAGCTTTCTTT | TRBJ1-1 | - | TRBV5-1 | -
CAIRQGNTGELFF | TGTGCCATACGACAGGGGAACACCGGGGAGCTGTTTTTT | TRBJ2-2 | - | TRBV12-3/TRBV12-4 | TRBD1
CASSPQGAASPLHF | TGTGCCAGCAGCCCGCAGGGGGCGGCTTCACCCCTCCACTTT | TRBJ1-6 | - | TRBV5-6 | TRBD1
CASSQDPGSNYGYTF | TGTGCCAGCAGCCAAGATCCAGGGTCTAACTATGGCTACACCTTC | TRBJ1-2 | - | TRBV3-1 | -
CATEGGRANTGELFF | TGTGCCACGGAAGGGGGAAGGGCGAACACCGGGGAGCTGTTTTTT | TRBJ2-2 | - | TRBV5-6 | -
CSARGDGLSGNTIYF | TGCAGTGCTAGGGGGGACGGACTCTCTGGAAACACCATATATTTT | TRBJ1-3 | - | TRBV20-1 | -
CASSLGASGAAYEQYF | TGTGCCAGCAGCTTAGGTGCGAGCGGGGCTGCCTACGAGCAGTACTTC | TRBJ2-7 | once | TRBV13 | TRBD2
CAWDWGSEAFF | TGTGCCTGGGACTGGGGCTCTGAAGCTTTCTTT | TRBJ1-1 | once | TRBV30 | -
CASSYALGQAGDGYTF | TGTGCCAGCAGCTATGCTTTGGGACAAGCGGGTGATGGCTACACCTTC | TRBJ1-2 | - | TRBV7-9 | -
CASSELKGARGQPQHF | TGTGCCAGCAGTGAATTGAAGGGGGCAAGGGGTCAGCCCCAGCATTTT | TRBJ1-5 | - | TRBV6-1 | TRBD1
CSVDWGTNTGELFF | TGCAGCGTTGATTGGGGTACGAACACCGGGGAGCTGTTTTTT | TRBJ2-2 | - | TRBV29-1 | -
CSARLGRSYEQYF | TGCAGTGCTAGACTGGGCAGGTCCTACGAGCAGTACTTC | TRBJ2-7 | - | TRBV20-1 | -
CASQEVEGLPLTDTQYF | TGTGCCAGCCAAGAAGTCGAGGGCCTCCCGCTCACAGATACGCAGTATTTT | TRBJ2-3 | - | TRBV6-1 | -
CASRRDREWNTEAFF | TGTGCCAGCAGAAGAGATAGGGAGTGGAACACTGAAGCTTTCTTT | TRBJ1-1 | - | TRBV5-8 | -
CASSLEGVGTEAFF | TGTGCCAGCAGCTTAGAGGGTGTAGGCACTGAAGCTTTCTTT | TRBJ1-1 | - | TRBV13 | -
CASSPSETQYF | TGTGCCAGCAGTCCCAGTGAGACCCAGTACTTC | TRBJ2-5 | - | TRBV6-2/TRBV6-3 | -
CAWGPPGQATYEQYF | TGTGCCTGGGGTCCCCCGGGACAGGCGACCTACGAGCAGTACTTC | TRBJ2-7 | - | TRBV30 | TRBD1
CASSPSNPNGYTF | TGTGCCAGCAGCCCAAGTAACCCGAACGGCTACACCTTC | TRBJ1-2 | - | TRBV7-9 | -
CATSEGTVFNEQFF | TGTGCCACCAGTGAGGGCACGGTATTCAATGAGCAGTTCTTC | TRBJ2-1 | once | TRBV24-1 | -
CASRSTGIPSYEQYF | TGTGCCAGCAGATCTACAGGGATTCCCTCCTACGAGCAGTACTTC | TRBJ2-7 | - | TRBV13 | -
CASSQGDRNYNEQFF | TGCGCCAGCAGCCAAGGGGACAGAAATTACAATGAGCAGTTCTTC | TRBJ2-1 | - | TRBV4-1 | TRBD1
CSVTSGGAIDTQYF | TGCAGCGTAACTAGCGGGGGGGCAATAGATACGCAGTATTTT | TRBJ2-3 | - | TRBV29-1 | TRBD2
CASSLVGGTYNEQFF | TGTGCCAGCAGCTTAGTAGGGGGTACGTACAATGAGCAGTTCTTC | TRBJ2-1 | - | TRBV11-2 | -
CASSVDDLRTDTQYF | TGTGCCAGCAGCGTAGATGATCTGCGCACAGATACGCAGTATTTT | TRBJ2-3 | - | TRBV9 | -
CASSSSDNEQFF | TGTGCCAGCAGCAGTAGCGACAATGAGCAGTTCTTC | TRBJ2-1 | - | TRBV5-6 | -
CASSIGLVQPQHF | TGTGCCAGTAGTATTGGATTAGTACAGCCCCAGCATTTT | TRBJ1-5 | - | TRBV19 | -
CAWSSQGNEQFF | TGTGCCTGGAGTTCACAGGGGAATGAGCAGTTCTTC | TRBJ2-1 | - | TRBV30 | TRBD1
CASHRAGETQYF | TGTGCCAGTCACAGGGCCGGGGAGACCCAGTACTTC | TRBJ2-5 | - | TRBV12-3/TRBV12-4 | -
CATSRDPVYEQYF | TGTGCCACCAGCAGAGATCCAGTGTACGAGCAGTACTTC | TRBJ2-7 | - | TRBV15 | -
CASSGDSGRDEQYF | TGTGCCAGCAGTGGGGACTCGGGACGTGACGAGCAGTACTTC | TRBJ2-7 | - | TRBV2 | -
CASSLGGRDGYTF | TGTGCCAGCAGTTTAGGGGGCCGGGATGGCTACACCTTC | TRBJ1-2 | - | TRBV27 | -
CASSGPGTEYGYTF | TGTGCCAGCAGCGGACCCGGGACTGAGTATGGCTACACCTTC | TRBJ1-2 | once | TRBV5-4 | -
CASSEPGPDTQYF | TGTGCCAGCAGTGAACCCGGGCCAGATACGCAGTATTTT | TRBJ2-3 | - | TRBV6-1 | -
CASSLTGGGTEAFF | TGTGCCAGCAGCCTCACAGGGGGAGGCACTGAAGCTTTCTTT | TRBJ1-1 | - | TRBV7-2 | TRBD1
CASSLNPQGIAGGYTF | TGTGCCAGCAGCTTAAATCCCCAGGGGATCGCTGGGGGCTACACCTTC | TRBJ1-2 | - | TRBV7-9 | -
CSALAGRSSYNEQFF | TGCAGTGCTTTAGCGGGGCGCAGCTCCTACAATGAGCAGTTCTTC | TRBJ2-1 | - | TRBV20-1 | TRBD2
CASSQDFRTSYEQYF | TGCGCCAGCAGCCAAGATTTTAGGACCTCCTACGAGCAGTACTTC | TRBJ2-7 | once | TRBV4-1 | -